These 3 T cell receptor beta chains share one sample of origin, sequenced in a study of blood T cell repertoires in COVID-19. The method was immunoSEQ multiplex PCR; TCRdb's version includes in-frame clones alone and lacks a portion of them. Of roughly 80,000 clones in the sample, 84% were seen once. Sequenced: peripheral blood. The origin of the receptors is a human donor in a cohort sampled during active COVID-19.

V and J are TRBV5-6 and TRBJ2-5; 9 bases align to TRBD2. In germline, CDR1 is SGHDT, CDR2 YYEEEE. The trim removed 1 base at V and 4 bases at J, leaving 5 bases unmatched. The CDR3 contains 15 residues. CDR3 amino acids: CASSLRAGGSETQYF. The CDR3 nucleotides are TGTGCCAGCAGCTTGAGAGCGGGAGGATCAGAGACCCAGTACTTC.

The V call is TRBV27, the J call TRBJ1-6; no clear D gene. Per germline, CDR1 MNHEY and CDR2 SMNVEV (reference sequence). V was cut by 7 bases and J by 2 bases, with 15 bases left in between. The CDR3 extends over 16 amino acids. For the CDR3, the DNA is TGTGCCAGCATAGTCCGAGGGAGTGCCTATAATTCACCCCTCCACTTT. It encodes CASIVRGSAYNSPLHF.

The V and J genes are TRBV9 and TRBJ1-1; D is perhaps TRBD1 (6 bases). CDR1 and CDR2 (germline): SGDLS, YYNGEE. The CDR3 spans 13 residues. V lost 0 bases to trimming and J lost 3 bases, with 6 bases between them. The CDR3 sequence: CASSVEGDTEAFF. For the CDR3, the DNA is TGTGCCAGCAGCGTAGAGGGGGACACTGAAGCTTTCTTT.